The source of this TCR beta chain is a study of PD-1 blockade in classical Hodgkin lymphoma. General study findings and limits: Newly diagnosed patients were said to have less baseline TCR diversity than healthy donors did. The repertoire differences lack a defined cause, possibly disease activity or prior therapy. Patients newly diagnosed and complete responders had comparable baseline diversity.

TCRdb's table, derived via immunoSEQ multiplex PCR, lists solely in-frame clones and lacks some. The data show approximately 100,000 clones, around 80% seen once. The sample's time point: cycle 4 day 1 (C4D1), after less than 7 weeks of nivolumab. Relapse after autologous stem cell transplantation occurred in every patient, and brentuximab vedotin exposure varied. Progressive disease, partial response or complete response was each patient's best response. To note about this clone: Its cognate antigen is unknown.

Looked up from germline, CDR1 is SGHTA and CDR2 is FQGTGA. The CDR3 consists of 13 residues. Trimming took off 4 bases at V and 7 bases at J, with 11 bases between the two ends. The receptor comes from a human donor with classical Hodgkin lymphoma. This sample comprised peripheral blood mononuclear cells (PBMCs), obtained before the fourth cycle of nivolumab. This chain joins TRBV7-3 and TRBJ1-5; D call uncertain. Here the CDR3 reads CASSSGMGQPQHF. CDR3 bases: TGTGCCAGCAGCTCGGGGATGGGCCAGCCCCAGCATTTT. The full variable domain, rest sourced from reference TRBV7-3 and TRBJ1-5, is GAGVSQTPSNKVTEKGKYVELRCDPISGHTALYWYRQSLGQGPEFLIYFQGTGAADDSGLPNDRFFAVRPEGSVSTLKIQRTERGDSAVYLCASSSGMGQPQHFGDGTRLSIL.